A single sample gave rise to the 10 T cell receptor beta chains below, sequenced in a study of T cell responses to AZD1222 COVID-19 vaccine. The protocol was immunoSEQ multiplex PCR, while the TCRdb copy is restricted to in-frame clones and leaves out a portion. The data show 150,000 or so clones, roughly 92% seen once. The sample was peripheral blood, taken on day 0 of AZD1222 vaccination. The receptors stem from an adult in good health.

CDR3 nucleotides: TGTGCCAGCAAGGGTCAGGGAATCTCACCCCTCCACTTT. Translating it yields CASKGQGISPLHF. The chain carries TRBV2 and TRBJ1-6; D is perhaps TRBD1 (5 bases). Germline assignment: CDR1 SNHLY and CDR2 FYNNEI. The CDR3 contains 13 residues. The V end was cut by 7 bases, the J end by 10 bases, with 14 bases between.

By proportion, this clone is medium-sized (0.01 to 0.1%). The rearrangement links TRBV2 to TRBJ1-2; no reliable D call. Trimming took off 4 bases at V and 5 bases at J, with 8 bases between the two ends. The CDR3 is made up of 12 amino acids. The germline V gene encodes CDR1 SNHLY and CDR2 FYNNEI. The DNA of the CDR3 is TGTGCCAGCAGTGCCTCGGGATATGGCTACACCTTC. It codes for CASSASGYGYTF.

This chain connects TRBV6-5 to TRBJ1-2; D possibly corresponds to TRBD1 (5 bases). Deletions cut 4 bases from V and 7 bases from J, with 13 bases between. CDR1 MNHEY and CDR2 SVGAGI come from the germline V gene. The CDR3 has 13 amino acids. The CDR3 sequence: CASSWRGLGGYTF. CDR3 DNA sequence: TGTGCCAGCAGTTGGAGGGGCCTTGGTGGCTACACCTTC.

The chain combines TRBV28 with TRBJ2-7; D is possibly TRBD1 or TRBD2 (5 bases each). Between the trimmed V and J ends, which lost 7 bases and 2 bases, there was a span of 15 bases. Germline V CDR1 and CDR2: MDHEN, SYDVKM. The CDR3 consists of 14 residues. CDR3 in amino acids: CASTLGQGAYEQYF. CDR3 in DNA: TGTGCCAGCACCTTAGGGCAGGGAGCCTACGAGCAGTACTTC.

This sequence joins TRBV20-1 and TRBJ2-7; possibly TRBD2 for D (6 bases). CDR1 and CDR2 from the germline V gene are DFQATT and SNEGSKA (reference sequence). Trimming shortened V by 3 bases and J by 2 bases, and 11 bases separated the two germline ends. CDR3 length: 13 amino acids. The CDR3 reads CSASVRGTYEQYF. Written as DNA, the CDR3 is TGCAGTGCTAGTGTCCGGGGGACCTACGAGCAGTACTTC.

CDR3 region: CATYKQSSYEQYF. The CDR3 DNA reads as TGTGCCACCTACAAACAAAGCTCCTACGAGCAGTACTTC. The V call is TRBV28, the J call TRBJ2-7; D is unresolved. In germline, CDR1 is MDHEN, CDR2 SYDVKM. Trimming left V 10 bases short and J 0 bases short, with 13 bases between. CDR3 length equals 13 residues.

This sequence joins TRBV4-1 and TRBJ2-7; 10 nucleotides agree with TRBD1. CDR3 length equals 14 residues. Germline V gives CDR1 MGHRA, CDR2 YSYEKL. With 5 bases clipped from V and 6 bases from J, the junction kept 7 bases outside the gene matches. As DNA, the CDR3 is TGCGCCAGCAGCTTAGGGACAGGGGTCAGCGAGCAGTACTTC. It specifies CASSLGTGVSEQYF.

CDR3 nucleotide sequence: TGTGCCAGCAGTTACTCGGGGGCTCAAGAGACCCAGTACTTC. Translation: CASSYSGAQETQYF. The V call is TRBV6-5, the J call TRBJ2-5; possible D gene TRBD1, 6 bases. Trimming shortened V by 0 bases and J by 2 bases, and 7 bases separated the two germline ends. Germline lookup yields CDR1 MNHEY and CDR2 SVGAGI. The CDR3 loop spans 14 amino acids.

The gene calls are TRBV7-9 and TRBJ1-5, with D unresolved. V shed 2 bases and J shed 2 bases, with 13 bases lying between them. The germline V gene has CDR1 SEHNR and CDR2 FQNEAQ (reference sequence). The CDR3 runs to 16 residues. The CDR3 loop is CASSLSEGLGNQPQHF. As DNA, the CDR3 is TGTGCCAGCAGCTTATCGGAAGGTCTGGGCAATCAGCCCCAGCATTTT.

The gene calls are TRBV2 and TRBJ2-1; 10 bases fit TRBD2. J gave up 7 bases and V 8 bases, and 8 bases lay outside the gene matches. The germline V gene encodes CDR1 SNHLY and CDR2 FYNNEI. The CDR3 sequence is 14 residues long. CDR3 DNA sequence: TGTGCCAGCGAAGCGGGAGGGCCACGAAATGAGCAGTTCTTC. It translates to CASEAGGPRNEQFF.